The 26 T cell receptor beta chains below were found in one sample sequenced in a study of T cells in Graves' hyperthyroidism and ophthalmopathy. Using RNA transcripts as the source, TCR beta CDR3 regions were amplified. When the TCR CDR3 underwent first-round RT-PCR, the HTBI primer set was used. TCRdb reprocessed the multiplex PCR reads with MiXCR, giving one entry per CDR3 protein. The sample carries 200,000 to 250,000 distinct CDR3 sequences, roughly 17% recorded once. The sample was blood. The receptor source for this set is a man aged 45 to 65 with Graves' hyperthyroidism.

This clonotype has only a few counts. The genes are TRBV28 and TRBJ1-2; D uncertain. The CDR3 is 14 amino acids. V shed 0 bases and J shed 11 bases, with 16 bases lying between them. The germline V gene encodes CDR1 MDHEN and CDR2 SYDVKM. The CDR3, as DNA: TGTGCCAGCAGTTTATGGCAGAGTAGACCCGGGTACACCTTC. This gives the protein CASSLWQSRPGYTF.

This clonotype was counted between two and nine times. This sequence joins TRBV20-1 and TRBJ2-2; D is unclear. V gave up 0 bases and J gave up 4 bases, with 15 bases separating them. Looked up from germline, CDR1 is DFQATT and CDR2 is SNEGSKA (reference sequence). The CDR3 runs to 16 residues. The CDR3 loop reads CSARDVRSALTGELFF. Written as DNA, the CDR3 is TGCAGTGCTAGAGATGTTCGGTCGGCCCTCACCGGGGAGCTGTTTTTT.

This clonotype was recorded many times. This chain links TRBV7-8 with TRBJ2-1; 9 bases are shared with TRBD2. CDR3 length: 17 residues. Trimming cost V 5 bases and J 4 bases; bases outside gene matches: 12. Looked up from germline, CDR1 is SGHVS and CDR2 is FQNEAQ. The CDR3 sequence: CASSPLVLAGVYNEQFF. CDR3 nucleotides: TGTGCCAGCAGCCCGCTCGTACTAGCGGGCGTTTACAATGAGCAGTTCTTC.

This clonotype has more than one count but fewer than ten. The chain employs TRBV15 and TRBJ2-7, with TRBD1 identical over 8 bases. Germline lookup yields CDR1 LNHNV and CDR2 YYDKDF (reference sequence). CDR3 size: 14 residues. The V and J ends lost 3 bases and 0 bases, in that order; junction bases with no gene match: 1. The CDR3 DNA sequence: TGTGCCACCAGCAGGACAGGGGTCTCCTACGAGCAGTACTTC. Its protein product is CATSRTGVSYEQYF.

This clonotype was detected ten times or more. The J gene is TRBJ1-1, the V gene TRBV28, with 7 bases fitting TRBD1. Trimming removed 3 bases from V and 3 bases from J; junction bases left unmatched: 13. This CDR3 is 17 amino acids long. Per germline, CDR1 MDHEN and CDR2 SYDVKM. The CDR3 region has the DNA TGTGCCAGCAGTTTTCCCGTTTATAGGGGGCGGGACACTGAAGCTTTCTTT. Amino acids: CASSFPVYRGRDTEAFF.

The table lists this clonotype with many counts. This chain uses TRBV7-9 with TRBJ2-5, with TRBD1 matching 9 bases. Unmatched junction bases numbered 4, after V lost 3 bases and J lost 5 bases. Germline CDR1 reads SEHNR; CDR2 reads FQNEAQ (reference sequence). This CDR3 is built from 14 residues. The CDR3 region is CASSFRTGVETQYF. CDR3 nucleotide sequence: TGTGCCAGCAGCTTCAGGACAGGGGTGGAGACCCAGTACTTC. The complete variable domain, with remaining parts taken from reference TRBV7-9 and TRBJ2-5, reads DTGVSQNPRHKITKRGQNVTFRCDPISEHNRLYWYRQTLGQGPEFLTYFQNEAQLEKSRLLSDRFSAERPKGSFSTLEIQRTEQGDSAMYLCASSFRTGVETQYFGPGTRLLVL.

This clonotype was detected many times. V usage is TRBV9 and J usage is TRBJ2-1; 7 bases align to TRBD2. The CDR3 length is 16 residues. Germline CDR1 reads SGDLS; CDR2 reads YYNGEE. J gave up 1 base and V 0 bases, and 4 bases lay outside the gene matches. The CDR3 reads CASSVGGGSSYNEQFF. CDR3 in DNA: TGTGCCAGCAGCGTAGGGGGCGGGAGTTCCTACAATGAGCAGTTCTTC. Drawing the rest from reference TRBV9 and TRBJ2-1, the complete variable domain is DSGVTQTPKHLITATGQRVTLRCSPRSGDLSVYWYQQSLDQGLQFLIQYYNGEERAKGNILERFSAQQFPDLHSELNLSSLELGDSALYFCASSVGGGSSYNEQFFGPGTRLTVL.

This clonotype was seen ten or more times. The chain has TRBV18 and TRBJ1-1, with D maybe TRBD1 (5 bases). V lost 0 bases to trimming and J lost 4 bases, with 15 bases between them. The CDR3 has 16 amino acids. The germline V gene has CDR1 KGHSH and CDR2 LQKENI. CDR3 DNA sequence: TGTGCCAGCTCACCACCAACGGTGAGGGGAGGCACTGAAGCTTTCTTT. Amino acid sequence: CASSPPTVRGGTEAFF.

The chain combines TRBV20-1 with TRBJ2-7, with 8 bases identical to TRBD2. The CDR3 consists of 14 residues. Trimming took 2 bases from V and 7 from J; bases not matched to a gene: 10. Per the germline V gene, CDR1 is DFQATT and CDR2 is SNEGSKA (reference sequence). Here the CDR3 DNA reads TGCAGTGCTAGATTCGGGGGGGGGTCAGGTGAGCAGTACTTC. Residues: CSARFGGGSGEQYF.

This chain connects TRBV2 to TRBJ2-1; perhaps D is TRBD1 or TRBD2 (6 bases each). V was cut by 3 bases and J by 9 bases, with 12 bases left in between. The germline gives CDR1 SNHLY, CDR2 FYNNEI. This CDR3 contains 13 residues. The CDR3 is CASSERGVFEQFF. The CDR3 region has the DNA TGTGCCAGCAGTGAGAGGGGGGTTTTTGAGCAGTTCTTC.

In its sample, this clonotype was seen many times. The rearrangement joins TRBV5-1 to TRBJ2-1; D is possibly TRBD2 (6 bases). CDR1 SGHRS and CDR2 YFSETQ come from the germline V gene. Trimming stripped 0 bases from V and 9 bases from J, with 13 bases between. This CDR3 contains 14 residues. CDR3 amino acids: CASSLGLGAGEQFF. In nucleotides, the CDR3 is TGCGCCAGCAGCTTGGGACTAGGAGCTGGTGAGCAGTTCTTC.

This clonotype appeared many times. J is TRBJ2-3 and V is TRBV4-2, with D possibly matching TRBD2 (6 bases). Trimming cost V 1 base and J 0 bases, with 8 bases left between them. The CDR3 has 15 residues. The germline V gene encodes CDR1 LGHNA and CDR2 YNFKEQ. The CDR3 loop is CASSQGGVSTDTQYF. The CDR3 DNA follows: TGTGCCAGCAGCCAAGGGGGGGTCAGCACAGATACGCAGTATTTT.

This clonotype was found a few times. The rearrangement links TRBV2 to TRBJ1-3; no firm D call. Germline lookup yields CDR1 SNHLY and CDR2 FYNNEI. Trimming left V 8 bases short and J 0 bases short, with 11 bases between. The CDR3 covers 14 residues. CDR3 in amino acids: CASSLADSGNTIYF. Written as DNA, the CDR3 is TGTGCCAGCTCCCTGGCGGACTCTGGAAACACCATATATTTT.

This clonotype was recorded at least ten times. CDR3 loop: CSVEVAAGDTQYF. The CDR3 nucleotides read TGCAGCGTTGAAGTCGCTGCCGGAGATACGCAGTATTTT. The chain carries TRBV29-1 and TRBJ2-3; D is unresolved. Germline V lookup: CDR1 SQVTM, CDR2 ANQGSEA. The CDR3 is 13 residues long. Trimming pared 1 base from V and 5 bases from J, leaving 10 bases between.

This clonotype was counted many times. The chain couples TRBV28 to TRBJ2-5; D is unresolved. CDR3 length equals 16 residues. In germline, CDR1 is MDHEN, CDR2 SYDVKM. V was shortened by 4 bases and J by 0 bases, with 15 bases between the two germline ends. The DNA of the CDR3 is TGTGCCAGCAGTTCCCCTCCGGCGGTACACCAAGAGACCCAGTACTTC. The encoded protein is CASSSPPAVHQETQYF.

This clonotype was seen at least ten times. V usage is TRBV15 and J usage is TRBJ2-3; 9 bases match TRBD2. This CDR3 has 16 amino acids. The junction had 5 bases not matched to a gene; V was cut back by 4 bases and J by 0 bases. Germline assignment: CDR1 LNHNV and CDR2 YYDKDF (reference sequence). CDR3 residues: CATSIGGRASTDTQYF. CDR3 nucleotide sequence: TGTGCCACCAGCATCGGCGGGAGGGCCAGCACAGATACGCAGTATTTT.

DNA of the CDR3: TGTGCTAGTGGTTTGGTACTAGGTGGGGCCGGGAGCTCCTACGAGCAGTACTTC. Translation: CASGLVLGGAGSSYEQYF. The rearrangement uses TRBV12-5 and TRBJ2-7, with a weak D call TRBD2 (6 bases). Trimming removed 0 bases at V and 0 bases at J, with 18 bases between. The CDR3 consists of 18 residues. CDR1 and CDR2 (germline): LGHNT, FRNRAP.

This clonotype was picked up a small number of times. This chain connects TRBV5-4 to TRBJ1-2, with 9 bases lining up with TRBD1. Germline values: CDR1 SGHNT, CDR2 YYREEE (reference sequence). The CDR3 length is 16 residues. The ends lost 5 bases at V and 4 bases at J; junction bases unmatched: 12. Here the CDR3 reads CASRSYLGQGRYGYTF. CDR3 DNA sequence: TGTGCCAGCAGAAGCTACTTGGGACAGGGTCGCTATGGCTACACCTTC.

The chain couples TRBV4-1 to TRBJ2-1; D unresolved. Germline CDR1 MGHRA, CDR2 YSYEKL. The ends were cut back, 2 bases at V and 2 bases at J, with 4 bases in the middle. The CDR3 has 13 residues. CDR3 DNA sequence: TGCGCCAGCAGCCAACTAGCCTACAATGAGCAGTTCTTC. Its protein is CASSQLAYNEQFF.

This clonotype was recorded many times. The chain is built from TRBV7-2 and TRBJ1-2; D is possibly TRBD1 (6 bases). The CDR3 runs to 14 residues. Trimming removed 5 bases from V and 8 bases from J, with 18 bases in between. CDR1 and CDR2 from the germline V gene are SGHTA and FQGNSA. Here the CDR3 reads CASSAHGQKGGYTF. The CDR3 DNA reads as TGTGCCAGCAGCGCACATGGACAGAAGGGAGGCTACACCTTC.

The chain joins TRBV6-1 to TRBJ2-1; 9 bases agree with TRBD2. The CDR3 runs to 16 residues. Germline V gene data show CDR1 as MNHNS and CDR2 as SASEGT. Trimming at V came to 2 bases and at J to 4 bases, leaving 6 bases not matched to a gene. The CDR3 region is CASSERPSGIYNEQFF. The CDR3 nucleotides are TGTGCCAGCAGTGAAAGGCCTAGCGGGATATACAATGAGCAGTTCTTC.

The gene calls are TRBV30 and TRBJ1-1; D unresolved. This CDR3 is built from 12 residues. In germline, CDR1 is GTSNPN, CDR2 SVGIG (reference sequence). V lost 2 bases and J lost 2, with 6 bases in between. CDR3 region: CAWSKRNTEAFF. The CDR3 DNA follows: TGTGCCTGGAGTAAGCGTAACACTGAAGCTTTCTTT.

The table lists this clonotype with many counts. The chain carries TRBV7-2 and TRBJ2-7; D gene ambiguous. The V gene lost 2 bases and the J gene lost 0 bases, with 11 bases spanning the gap. This CDR3 is built from 15 residues. The germline gives CDR1 SGHTA, CDR2 FQGNSA. CDR3 DNA sequence: TGTGCCAGCAGCTTATCTTTACTGAGCTCCTACGAGCAGTACTTC. It codes for CASSLSLLSSYEQYF. The full variable domain, with the rest looked up from reference TRBV7-2 and TRBJ2-7, is GAGVSQSPSNKVTEKGKDVELRCDPISGHTALYWYRQSLGQGLEFLIYFQGNSAPDKSGLPSDRFSAERTGGSVSTLTIQRTQQEDSAVYLCASSLSLLSSYEQYFGPGTRLTVT.

This clonotype was counted a few times. The chain joins TRBV7-2 to TRBJ2-3, with a possible D match to TRBD1 (6 bases). The CDR3 has 17 amino acids. Germline V gives CDR1 SGHTA, CDR2 FQGNSA. Trimming shortened V by 3 bases and J by 6 bases, and 22 bases separated the two germline ends. CDR3 sequence (DNA): TGTGCCAGCAGCTTGGGGCGACAGGCCGGTAGAAAGGATACGCAGTATTTT. Protein product: CASSLGRQAGRKDTQYF.

At least ten counts were recorded for this clonotype. V is TRBV11-3 and J is TRBJ1-1, with D maybe TRBD1 (5 bases). Germline CDR1 is SGHNT and CDR2 is YENEEA. Trimming took off 0 bases at V and 0 bases at J, with 23 bases between the two ends. The CDR3 runs to 20 residues. CDR3 in DNA: TGTGCCAGCAGCTTAGATTTTGCAGGGCCAAAAAGTCCCATGAACACTGAAGCTTTCTTT. It yields the protein CASSLDFAGPKSPMNTEAFF.

This clonotype was recorded many times. The rearrangement links TRBV7-3 to TRBJ2-1; 8 bases are shared with TRBD1. J lost 2 bases, V lost 4 bases, and 4 bases had no gene match. CDR3 length: 15 residues. Germline values: CDR1 SGHTA, CDR2 FQGTGA. The CDR3 DNA reads as TGTGCCAGCAGCTACGACAGGGGCACCTACAATGAGCAGTTCTTC. Translating it yields CASSYDRGTYNEQFF.